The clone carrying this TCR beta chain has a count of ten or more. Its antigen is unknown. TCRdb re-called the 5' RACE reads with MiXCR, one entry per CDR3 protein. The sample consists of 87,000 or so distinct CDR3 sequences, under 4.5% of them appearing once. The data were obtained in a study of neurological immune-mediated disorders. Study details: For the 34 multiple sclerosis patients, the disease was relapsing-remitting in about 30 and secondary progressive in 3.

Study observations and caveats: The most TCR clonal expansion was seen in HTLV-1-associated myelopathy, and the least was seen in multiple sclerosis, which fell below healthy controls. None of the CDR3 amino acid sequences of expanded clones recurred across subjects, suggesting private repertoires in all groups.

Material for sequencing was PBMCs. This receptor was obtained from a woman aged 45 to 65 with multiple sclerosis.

CDR3 residues: CASSDGGPGSYEQYF. Written as DNA, the CDR3 is TGTGCCAGCAGTGACGGGGGGCCGGGGTCCTACGAGCAGTACTTC. V gene TRBV2 combines with J gene TRBJ2-7, with a possible D match to TRBD2 (7 bases). CDR3 length: 15 amino acids. Trimming removed 3 bases at V and 1 base at J, with 13 bases between. The germline gives CDR1 SNHLY, CDR2 FYNNEI.